This T cell receptor beta chain emerged from a study of esophageal squamous cell carcinoma under preoperative chemotherapy. TCRdb redid the calling of the PCR reads with MiXCR, one entry per CDR3 protein. Here the sample spans tens of thousands of distinct CDR3 sequences, around 50% being singletons. Comments on this clonotype: Its antigen is not identified.

V dropped 6 bases and J dropped 5 bases, with 13 bases sitting between them. The CDR3 is 13 amino acids. Germline V gene lookup returns CDR1 MNHNS and CDR2 SASEGT. As to time point: after preoperative PTX-NDP chemotherapy. Patients received paclitaxel-nedaplatin as preoperative chemotherapy before surgery. Findings of the study overall: Abundant clones tended to shrink rather than expand after paclitaxel-nedaplatin. After treatment, tumor-infiltrating lymphocytes apparently came partly from blood T cells.

The chain uses TRBV6-1 and TRBJ2-5; a possible D gene is TRBD1 (6 bases). This material was obtained from a patient given preoperative chemotherapy. The source of this sequence is a human donor with esophageal squamous cell carcinoma. The donor label of this sample is uncertain. Here the CDR3 DNA reads TGTGCCAGCAGGCGAACAGGGCCTGAGACCCAGTACTTC. Protein sequence: CASRRTGPETQYF.